This T cell receptor (beta chain) originates from a study of T cell responses to AZD1222 COVID-19 vaccine. Germline CDR1 and CDR2: MDHEN and SYDVKM. Trimming at V came to 5 bases and at J to 0 bases, leaving 13 bases not matched to a gene. The CDR3 is made up of 17 amino acids. Using immunoSEQ multiplex PCR, the repertoire was profiled, and TCRdb retains in-frame clones only, with some absent. This repertoire shows around 65,000 clones, over 75% found once; its top ten account for 26%. This clone was detected a few times. The chain links TRBV28 to TRBJ2-7, with TRBD1 matching 7 bases. The sample was peripheral blood, taken 28 days after the second AZD1222 dose. The receptor was isolated from an adult who received the AZD1222 COVID-19 vaccine. The DNA of the CDR3 is TGTGCCAGCAGTCTCGTATGGGGAAGGGACAGCTCCTACGAGCAGTACTTC. Translation: CASSLVWGRDSSYEQYF.